The 19 T cell receptor beta chains given below trace back to one sample, sequenced in a study of radiotherapy plus CTLA-4 blockade in lung cancer. The protocol was immunoSEQ multiplex PCR, while the TCRdb copy is restricted to in-frame clones and leaves out a portion. In the table there are about 84,000 clones, 55% to 75% of which are singletons. The input for sequencing was peripheral blood, taken from a patient treated with radiotherapy plus ipilimumab. These TCRs come from a human donor with non-small cell lung cancer that progressed on radiotherapy plus ipilimumab.

This clone was observed a few times. The J gene is TRBJ1-2, the V gene TRBV13; the D is unclear. Germline V gives CDR1 PRHDT, CDR2 FYEKMQ (reference sequence). The CDR3 has 14 amino acids. The V end lost 2 bases, the J end lost 2 bases, and 9 bases lay between the germline ends. Here the CDR3 reads CASSLSLGNYGYTF. The DNA of the CDR3 is TGTGCCAGCAGCTTAAGTTTGGGAAACTATGGCTACACCTTC.

This clone was picked up a small number of times. The same CDR3 also results from other DNA sequences found in this sample. V usage is TRBV9 and J usage is TRBJ2-3; D uncertain. This CDR3 has 13 amino acids. V was trimmed by 2 bases and J by 1 base, leaving 5 bases between them. Germline V gives CDR1 SGDLS, CDR2 YYNGEE. The chain's CDR3 is CASSVGGTDTQYF. The CDR3 DNA reads TGTGCCAGCAGCGTTGGGGGCACAGATACGCAGTATTTT.

This chain links TRBV5-1 with TRBJ2-5; D ambiguous. The CDR3 contains 15 residues. Germline V CDR1 and CDR2: SGHRS, YFSETQ. Trimming shortened V by 0 bases and J by 5 bases, and 14 bases separated the two germline ends. This CDR3 reads CASSLGSAKEETQYF. The DNA for the CDR3 is TGCGCCAGCAGCTTGGGGTCTGCCAAGGAGGAGACCCAGTACTTC. The variable domain in full, with the rest retrieved from reference TRBV5-1 and TRBJ2-5, is KAGVTQTPRYLIKTRGQQVTLSCSPISGHRSVSWYQQTPGQGLQFLFEYFSETQRNKGNFPGRFSGRQFSNSRSEMNVSTLELGDSALYLCASSLGSAKEETQYFGPGTRLLVL.

The V call is TRBV18, the J call TRBJ2-7; D is ambiguous. The germline V and J ends were trimmed by 6 bases and 3 bases, with 15 bases remaining between them. Germline CDR1 and CDR2: KGHSH and LQKENI. This CDR3 comprises 14 residues. In DNA form, the CDR3 reads TGTGCCAGCTCGCCAAACAAGGGCAGCTACGAGCAGTACTTC. This sequence encodes CASSPNKGSYEQYF.

The genes are TRBV30 and TRBJ2-3; either TRBD1 or TRBD2 may supply D (6 bases each). Between the trimmed V and J ends, which lost 2 bases and 7 bases, there was a span of 10 bases. The CDR3 is 12 residues long. Germline V gene lookup returns CDR1 GTSNPN and CDR2 SVGIG (reference sequence). The CDR3 DNA sequence: TGTGCCTGGAGTCCGGGGGCAAATACGCAGTATTTT. This sequence encodes CAWSPGANTQYF.

CDR3 residues: CASSGQGSQPQHF. The CDR3, as DNA: TGTGCCAGCAGCGGACAGGGGAGTCAGCCCCAGCATTTT. The V gene is TRBV6-1, the J gene TRBJ1-5; TRBD1 agrees at 9 bases. The CDR3 length is 13 residues. Trimming removed 6 bases from V and 6 bases from J; junction bases left unmatched: 3. In germline, CDR1 is MNHNS, CDR2 SASEGT.

The V and J genes are TRBV28 and TRBJ1-1; D remains ambiguous. The CDR3 is made up of 14 amino acids. From germline, CDR1 is MDHEN and CDR2 SYDVKM. Trimming took 5 bases from V and 1 from J, leaving 11 bases between them. The CDR3 region is CASSPTRRNTEAFF. CDR3 coding DNA: TGTGCCAGCAGTCCGACCAGGCGGAACACTGAAGCTTTCTTT.

The chain carries TRBV5-1 and TRBJ1-1; 8 bases are a match to TRBD1. Germline V gene sequence: CDR1 SGHRS, CDR2 YFSETQ. Unmatched junction bases numbered 8, after V lost 7 bases and J lost 3 bases. The CDR3 spans 14 residues. The CDR3 nucleotides are TGCGCCAGCCAGGGGGCGGGAATGGACACTGAAGCTTTCTTT. Protein product: CASQGAGMDTEAFF. Complete variable domain (other parts from reference TRBV5-1 and TRBJ1-1): KAGVTQTPRYLIKTRGQQVTLSCSPISGHRSVSWYQQTPGQGLQFLFEYFSETQRNKGNFPGRFSGRQFSNSRSEMNVSTLELGDSALYLCASQGAGMDTEAFFGQGTRLTVV.

V gene TRBV7-9 combines with J gene TRBJ2-1, with 9 bases identical to TRBD2. CDR1 is SEHNR, CDR2 FQNEAQ, per germline (reference sequence). The length of the CDR3 is 18 residues. V dropped 4 bases and J dropped 2; count of bases not matched to a gene: 12. The CDR3 here is CASSYELSGSTPYNEQFF. The CDR3 DNA follows: TGTGCCAGCAGCTATGAACTTAGCGGGAGTACCCCCTACAATGAGCAGTTCTTC.

The chain has TRBV28 and TRBJ2-1; D perhaps matches TRBD2 (5 bases). The V gene's germline CDR1 is MDHEN and CDR2 SYDVKM. The CDR3 extends over 18 amino acids. Between the trimmed V and J ends, which lost 5 bases and 0 bases, there was a span of 20 bases. The CDR3 DNA is TGTGCCAGCAGTCCCCTTAGCGTAACGAGAAGCTCCTACAATGAGCAGTTCTTC. Translation gives CASSPLSVTRSSYNEQFF.

J is TRBJ2-3 and V is TRBV21-1; the table names TRBD2, a call not compared with the DNA. TRBV21-1 corresponds to a pseudogene. There are 20 residues in the CDR3. CDR3 sequence reads: CASSKSGDLRAPRGADTQYF. The CDR3 DNA is TGTGCCAGCAGCAAATCGGGGGATCTCCGGGCCCCTCGGGGGGCAGATACGCAGTATTTT.

The chain is built from TRBV10-2 and TRBJ2-3; 10 bases are a match to TRBD2. CDR1 is WSHSY, CDR2 SAAADI, per germline. The junction had 15 bases not matched to a gene; V was cut back by 6 bases and J by 3 bases. The CDR3 covers 18 residues. CDR3 sequence (DNA): TGCGCCAGCAGGGCGGCGCTAGCGGGAGAGGGTGGTACAGATACGCAGTATTTT. Amino acid sequence: CASRAALAGEGGTDTQYF.

The chain employs TRBV28 and TRBJ2-7; no firm D call. The CDR3 length is 15 residues. Germline CDR1 is MDHEN and CDR2 is SYDVKM. The V end lost 2 bases, the J end lost 0 bases, and 11 bases lay between the germline ends. CDR3 DNA sequence: TGTGCCAGCAGTTTAACTCTGGTTGGCTCCTACGAGCAGTACTTC. Amino acid sequence: CASSLTLVGSYEQYF.

V usage is TRBV5-5 and J usage is TRBJ2-7; 8 bases are shared with TRBD1. Germline CDR1 reads SGHKS; CDR2 reads YYEKEE (reference sequence). This CDR3 contains 15 residues. Trimming cost V 1 base and J 3 bases; bases outside gene matches: 6. For the CDR3, the DNA is TGTGCCAGCAGCTTGAGACAGGGGACCGACTACGAGCAGTACTTC. Translated, it gives CASSLRQGTDYEQYF.

The chain employs TRBV11-2 and TRBJ2-5, with D perhaps being TRBD1 or TRBD2 (5 bases each). Trimming removed 1 base from V and 5 bases from J, with 8 bases in between. This CDR3 spans 13 amino acids. The germline CDR1 and CDR2 sequences are SGHAT and FQNNGV. CDR3 coding DNA: TGTGCCAGCAGCTTAGGAGGGGTCGAGACCCAGTACTTC. Its protein is CASSLGGVETQYF.

A note on this clone: At the DNA level, this CDR3 is encoded by other sequences in the same sample as well. The rearrangement links TRBV28 to TRBJ2-5; TRBD2 aligns across 13 bases. This CDR3 is 16 amino acids long. The germline V gene has CDR1 MDHEN and CDR2 SYDVKM. The V and J ends lost 6 bases and 4 bases, in that order; junction bases with no gene match: 8. CDR3 DNA sequence: TGTGCCAGCAGCCGGTGGACTAGCGGGAGTTCAGAGACCCAGTACTTC. Translation gives CASSRWTSGSSETQYF.

This clone showed up just a few times. V and J are TRBV6-1 and TRBJ1-3; no reliable D call. This CDR3 has 15 residues. Trimming took off 2 bases at V and 0 bases at J, with 8 bases between the two ends. CDR1 and CDR2 (germline): MNHNS, SASEGT. The CDR3 loop is CASSEHQSSGNTIYF. CDR3 DNA: TGTGCCAGCAGTGAACACCAGAGCTCTGGAAACACCATATATTTT.

The gene calls are TRBV28 and TRBJ2-6; D is possibly TRBD1 or TRBD2 (5 bases each). CDR3 length: 20 amino acids. Germline CDR1 is MDHEN and CDR2 is SYDVKM. The V end lost 5 bases, the J end lost 1 base, and 24 bases lay between the germline ends. CDR3 DNA: TGTGCCAGCAGTCCGTCAACGAAGGGGTCGGGGCGGTCTGGGGCCAACGTCCTGACTTTC. It translates to CASSPSTKGSGRSGANVLTF.

The V gene is TRBV30, the J gene TRBJ1-3; D unclear. Germline values: CDR1 GTSNPN, CDR2 SVGIG (reference sequence). The CDR3 covers 14 residues. V was trimmed by 0 bases and J by 1 base, leaving 7 bases between them. Here the CDR3 reads CAWSVGTSGNTIYF. The DNA of the CDR3 is TGTGCCTGGAGTGTAGGAACATCTGGAAACACCATATATTTT.